This T cell receptor beta chain derives from a study of vaccination effects on CD4 cells after COVID-19. Study summary: Sample provision by two convalescent patients occurred 16 days and one week before vaccination.

The data were produced by immunoSEQ multiplex PCR, yet TCRdb's version contains in-frame clones alone and is incomplete. This sample has 63,000 or so clones; 60% to 75% occur once, and the top ten carry less than 6.5%. With the ViraFEST assay, the study expanded antigen-specific CD4+ T cells using viral peptide pools, then sequenced them. Culture proceeded for 10 days, and CD4+ T cells were then isolated. This individual contracted SARS-CoV-2 between March and December 2020, as verified by PCR. For each well, roughly 2 million PBMC were cultured with about 10 IU/ml IL-2 and 9.5 to 10 ug/ml peptides. Cells in the negative control culture received an HIV-1 Nef peptide pool. On day 3 and again on day 7, half the medium was replaced with IL-2 medium. In regard to this clone: Its antigen is unidentified.

In germline, CDR1 is MNHEY, CDR2 SMNVEV (reference sequence). This CDR3 has 17 amino acids. With 6 bases clipped from V and 5 bases from J, the junction kept 13 bases outside the gene matches. V gene TRBV27 combines with J gene TRBJ2-5; 12 bases fit TRBD2. The source was CD4+ T cells from PBMCs cultured with HIV peptides, collected before COVID-19 vaccination. As for subset: HIV-1 Nef peptide pool negative control/reference culture. The source of this sequence is a human donor who had a prior SARS-CoV-2 infection. The CDR3 protein is CASSQGRPTSGRETQYF. The CDR3 DNA is TGTGCCAGCAGCCAAGGTCGGCCCACTAGCGGGAGGGAGACCCAGTACTTC.